One and the same sample provided the 26 T cell receptor beta chains below, sequenced in a study of shared clonotypes between healthy human individuals. Libraries were prepared by immunoSEQ multiplex PCR; TCRdb keeps only in-frame clonotypes and omits some of them. The table shows more than 2,000,000 clones, with just over 90% occurring only once. The sequenced material came from naive CD4+ T cells sorted from blood. Subset denoted: CD45RA+ positively selected. These receptors all come from a man aged 18 to 30 in good health.

The J gene is TRBJ1-6, the V gene TRBV5-1; 8 bases line up with TRBD1. From germline, CDR1 is SGHRS and CDR2 YFSETQ. V gave up 0 bases and J gave up 9 bases; unmatched junction bases: 5. The CDR3 runs to 15 residues. In DNA form, the CDR3 reads TGCGCCAGCAGCTTGGAGGGACAGGAGGGTTCACCCCTCCACTTT. This gives the protein CASSLEGQEGSPLHF.

The chain carries TRBV11-2 and TRBJ2-6; D is perhaps TRBD1 (5 bases). The CDR3 consists of 15 residues. V lost 7 bases and J 0 bases, leaving 10 bases between the germline ends. Looked up from germline, CDR1 is SGHAT and CDR2 is FQNNGV. CDR3 in amino acids: CASTRQNSGANVLTF. The DNA for the CDR3 is TGTGCCAGCACCCGACAGAACTCTGGGGCCAACGTCCTGACTTTC.

The chain recombines TRBV6-1 with TRBJ1-1; no definite D call. Germline V gene sequence: CDR1 MNHNS, CDR2 SASEGT. The CDR3 totals 13 residues. The V end was cut by 5 bases, the J end by 1 base, with 8 bases between. The CDR3 DNA follows: TGTGCCAGCAGTTGGGCAGAGAACACTGAAGCTTTCTTT. Protein: CASSWAENTEAFF.

The gene calls are TRBV10-2 and TRBJ1-2; maybe TRBD1 (6 bases). This CDR3 has 13 amino acids. V was cut by 2 bases and J by 4 bases, with 8 bases left in between. Germline values: CDR1 WSHSY, CDR2 SAAADI. This CDR3 is CASSEGGSYGYTF. The CDR3 nucleotides are TGCGCCAGCAGTGAGGGGGGCTCCTATGGCTACACCTTC.

The chain recombines TRBV19 with TRBJ1-2; D gene unclear. Trimming shortened V by 4 bases and J by 0 bases, and 6 bases separated the two germline ends. This CDR3 comprises 13 residues. Germline assignment: CDR1 LNHDA and CDR2 SQIVND (reference sequence). CDR3 sequence (DNA): TGTGCCAGTAGTACGAGCCCTAACTATGGCTACACCTTC. The encoded protein is CASSTSPNYGYTF.

This chain uses TRBV28 with TRBJ1-1, with D tentatively TRBD1 (5 bases). Trimming cost V 2 bases and J 4 bases, with 14 bases left between them. Germline V gene sequence: CDR1 MDHEN, CDR2 SYDVKM. The CDR3 is made up of 15 amino acids. The CDR3 bases are TGTGCCAGCAGTTTAGTCTCAAAGGGGATCACTGAAGCTTTCTTT. It codes for CASSLVSKGITEAFF.

This chain joins TRBV19 and TRBJ2-2, with 7 bases that match TRBD1. Unmatched junction bases numbered 4, after V lost 5 bases and J lost 1 base. Germline V lookup: CDR1 LNHDA, CDR2 SQIVND (reference sequence). The CDR3 spans 15 residues. CDR3 protein: CASSFGQVNTGELFF. The CDR3 region has the DNA TGTGCCAGTAGTTTTGGACAGGTGAACACCGGGGAGCTGTTTTTT. The whole variable domain, remainder taken from reference TRBV19 and TRBJ2-2, is DGGITQSPKYLFRKEGQNVTLSCEQNLNHDAMYWYRQDPGQGLRLIYYSQIVNDFQKGDIAEGYSVSREKKESFPLTVTSAQKNPTAFYLCASSFGQVNTGELFFGEGSRLTVL.

The chain carries TRBV14 and TRBJ2-1; 11 bases are a match to TRBD2. The V and J ends lost 4 bases and 4 bases, in that order; junction bases with no gene match: 6. Germline lookup yields CDR1 SGHDN and CDR2 FVKESK. The CDR3 runs 16 residues. CDR3 region: CASSRRLAGPYNEQFF. CDR3 coding DNA: TGTGCCAGCAGCCGCAGACTAGCGGGGCCGTACAATGAGCAGTTCTTC.

This chain uses TRBV9 with TRBJ1-2, with 10 bases that match TRBD1. After removal of 0 bases from V and 5 bases from J, the junction contained 1 base not matched to a gene. CDR1 is SGDLS and CDR2 is YYNGEE in the germline V gene. CDR3 length: 14 residues. The CDR3 DNA is TGTGCCAGCAGCGTAGTGGGACAGGGGTATGGCTACACCTTC. Its protein is CASSVVGQGYGYTF.

The gene calls are TRBV5-1 and TRBJ2-5, with 9 positions matching TRBD2. CDR3 length: 16 amino acids. The junction had 9 bases not matched to a gene; V was cut back by 1 base and J by 5 bases. Germline CDR1 is SGHRS and CDR2 is YFSETQ. CDR3 amino acids: CASSLSFSGSVETQYF. As DNA, the CDR3 is TGCGCCAGCAGCTTGTCCTTTAGCGGGAGTGTCGAGACCCAGTACTTC.

The gene calls are TRBV5-1 and TRBJ1-1; D is ambiguous. The CDR3 length is 15 residues. Deletions cut 0 bases from V and 0 bases from J, with 9 bases between. Germline assignment: CDR1 SGHRS and CDR2 YFSETQ. DNA of the CDR3: TGCGCCAGCAGCTTGGACCCCCTCATGAACACTGAAGCTTTCTTT. Its protein is CASSLDPLMNTEAFF.

The chain links TRBV2 to TRBJ2-2; tentatively, D is TRBD1 (6 bases). This CDR3 is 14 amino acids long. Germline V gene data show CDR1 as SNHLY and CDR2 as FYNNEI. V gave up 5 bases and J gave up 6 bases, with 13 bases separating them. The CDR3 protein is CASSIPGDPGELFF. As DNA, the CDR3 is TGTGCCAGCAGTATCCCAGGGGACCCCGGGGAGCTGTTTTTT.

V usage is TRBV10-2 and J usage is TRBJ1-3; TRBD1 matches at 7 bases. The CDR3 is 16 amino acids. The V segment lost 3 bases and the J segment 4 bases; nucleotides outside the gene matches: 9. Germline CDR1 is WSHSY and CDR2 is SAAADI. CDR3 residues: CASSDLDRPQGNTIYF. In DNA form, the CDR3 reads TGCGCCAGCAGTGACTTGGACAGGCCCCAGGGAAACACCATATATTTT.

The chain has TRBV11-2 and TRBJ1-6; D is perhaps TRBD1 (5 bases). This CDR3 spans 13 amino acids. Germline V gives CDR1 SGHAT, CDR2 FQNNGV. V was trimmed by 0 bases and J by 10 bases, leaving 7 bases between them. The CDR3 protein is CASSLEGVSPLHF. In DNA form, the CDR3 reads TGTGCCAGCAGCTTAGAGGGGGTCTCACCCCTCCACTTT.

The rearrangement uses TRBV5-1 and TRBJ2-7; maybe TRBD1 (6 bases). V lost 0 bases and J 2 bases, leaving 9 bases between the germline ends. CDR3 length: 14 amino acids. Germline CDR1 SGHRS, CDR2 YFSETQ. CDR3 coding DNA: TGCGCCAGCAGCTTGGGACAGGCCACCTACGAGCAGTACTTC. Translating it yields CASSLGQATYEQYF.

The chain couples TRBV4-2 to TRBJ2-5, with 10 bases aligning to TRBD2. The trim removed 1 base at V and 1 base at J, leaving 24 bases unmatched. Per the germline V gene, CDR1 is LGHNA and CDR2 is YNFKEQ. This CDR3 region has 23 residues. CDR3 sequence reads: CASSQVKRSAGGLAGVIQETQYF. The CDR3 nucleotides read TGTGCCAGCAGCCAAGTTAAGAGAAGTGCAGGGGGTCTAGCGGGGGTGATCCAAGAGACCCAGTACTTC.

The count of this clone is one. The J gene is TRBJ1-6, the V gene TRBV18, with D hard to call. With 3 bases removed from V and 8 bases from J, the gap between germline ends came to 8 bases. The CDR3 is 13 residues long. Germline V gene sequence: CDR1 KGHSH, CDR2 LQKENI. In DNA form, the CDR3 reads TGTGCCAGCTCACCTTCGACGGATTCACCCCTCCACTTT. It specifies CASSPSTDSPLHF.

The gene calls are TRBV6-6 and TRBJ2-3; D may be TRBD1 or TRBD2 (6 bases each). V lost 5 bases and J lost 5, with 8 bases in between. CDR3 length: 12 amino acids. Germline V gene sequence: CDR1 MNHNY, CDR2 SVGAGI (reference sequence). The chain's CDR3 is CASSRGQDTQYF. CDR3 coding DNA: TGTGCCAGCAGTCGGGGGCAAGATACGCAGTATTTT.

J is TRBJ2-2 and V is TRBV19; TRBD1 matches at 7 bases. The CDR3 consists of 14 residues. Germline CDR1 is LNHDA and CDR2 is SQIVND (reference sequence). The V gene end was trimmed by 4 bases and the J gene end by 5 bases; junction bases not matched to a gene: 4. CDR3 sequence: CASSTTGVTGELFF. The CDR3 coding sequence is TGTGCCAGTAGTACTACAGGGGTAACCGGGGAGCTGTTTTTT.

Regarding this clone: The sample carries other DNA sequences with the same CDR3. The chain combines TRBV7-9 with TRBJ2-5, with D uncertain. CDR3 length: 13 amino acids. The germline V gene has CDR1 SEHNR and CDR2 FQNEAQ (reference sequence). V was clipped by 5 bases and J by 2 bases, with 9 bases between them. CDR3 DNA sequence: TGTGCCAGCAGCCTCCAAGGGCAAGAGACCCAGTACTTC. This codes for CASSLQGQETQYF.

The J gene is TRBJ2-2, the V gene TRBV7-2; the D is unclear. Germline V gives CDR1 SGHTA, CDR2 FQGNSA. The length of the CDR3 is 15 residues. V was shortened by 7 bases and J by 4 bases, with 16 bases between the two germline ends. CDR3 sequence (DNA): TGTGCCAGCAATTTCGGGCAGACGGGCACCGGGGAGCTGTTTTTT. This encodes CASNFGQTGTGELFF.

V is TRBV2 and J is TRBJ2-3; TRBD2 matches at 11 bases. Germline assignment: CDR1 SNHLY and CDR2 FYNNEI. The V and J ends lost 2 bases and 5 bases, in that order; junction bases with no gene match: 12. The CDR3 totals 18 residues. CDR3 DNA: TGTGCCAGCAGTGAACCACCTCTAGCGGGGGGCTCAGGAGATACGCAGTATTTT. Protein: CASSEPPLAGGSGDTQYF.

J is TRBJ2-2 and V is TRBV9, with TRBD1 identical over 8 bases. Germline CDR1 SGDLS, CDR2 YYNGEE. This CDR3 has 16 amino acids. V lost 0 bases and J lost 6; bases outside the gene matches: 7. The CDR3 nucleotides are TGTGCCAGCAGCGTAGGGCAGGGGGCTTTCGCCGGGGAGCTGTTTTTT. Translating gives CASSVGQGAFAGELFF.

CDR3 DNA: TGTGCCAGCAGTTCCCCTACGCTCACAGATACGCAGTATTTT. Its protein product is CASSSPTLTDTQYF. The gene calls are TRBV5-4 and TRBJ2-3; no clear D. The CDR3 loop spans 14 amino acids. Between the trimmed V and J ends, which lost 5 bases and 2 bases, there was a span of 12 bases. The V gene's germline CDR1 is SGHNT and CDR2 YYREEE (reference sequence). The variable domain in full, completed from reference TRBV5-4 and TRBJ2-3, reads ETGVTQSPTHLIKTRGQQVTLRCSSQSGHNTVSWYQQALGQGPQFIFQYYREEENGRGNFPPRFSGLQFPNYSSELNVNALELDDSALYLCASSSPTLTDTQYFGPGTRLTVL.

The V and J genes are TRBV10-3 and TRBJ2-3, with TRBD2 identical over 11 bases. This CDR3 is built from 14 residues. The germline gives CDR1 ENHRY, CDR2 SYGVKD. The V segment lost 0 bases and the J segment 8 bases; nucleotides outside the gene matches: 1. The CDR3 nucleotides read TGTGCCATCAGTGAGTCAACTAGCGGGGGTACGCAGTATTTT. This translates into CAISESTSGGTQYF.

The rearrangement links TRBV10-3 to TRBJ2-4, with D perhaps matching TRBD1 or TRBD2 (6 bases each). The CDR3 spans 13 residues. Looked up from germline, CDR1 is ENHRY and CDR2 is SYGVKD. Trimming cost V 8 bases and J 8 bases, with 16 bases left between them. DNA of the CDR3: TGTGCCATCGGGGGCGGGGTTGGGGACATTCAGTACTTC. Its protein is CAIGGGVGDIQYF.